This is a list of T cell receptor beta chains from one sample in a study of cytomegalovirus exposure and HLA in healthy donors. Sequenced by immunoSEQ multiplex PCR; TCRdb stores in-frame clones only, minus some. In the table there are nearly 110,000 clones, approximately 80% of which are singletons. The sequenced sample consisted of PBMCs. These receptors all come from a male donor in good health and CMV-seronegative. Both conserved end residues are part of each CDR3. Rows may omit the clone size; those that give it use once, few, many or a size class.

J gene: TRBJ2-1
clone size: once
V gene: TRBV9
CDR3 protein: CASSVADSGMSSYNEQFF

J gene: TRBJ2-7
clone size: NA
V gene: TRBV6-4
CDR3 protein: CASSADRRGRGRQLECEQYF

J gene: NA
clone size: NA
V gene: TRBV27
CDR3 protein: CASSLSGGNEQYF

J gene: TRBJ2-3
clone size: NA
V gene: TRBV29-1
CDR3 protein: CSHSFSTDTQYF

J gene: TRBJ2-7
clone size: NA
V gene: TRBV28
CDR3 protein: CASSLTGTSGRYEQYF

J gene: TRBJ1-1
clone size: few
V gene: TRBV2
CDR3 protein: CASSEEGVKNTEAFF

J gene: TRBJ1-1
clone size: NA
V gene: TRBV6-6
CDR3 protein: CASSYSGVAFF

J gene: TRBJ1-1
clone size: NA
V gene: TRBV5-1
CDR3 protein: CASSLDGGRRDTEAFF

J gene: TRBJ2-5
clone size: NA
V gene: TRBV7-9
CDR3 protein: CASSPDRTRYF

J gene: TRBJ1-3
clone size: NA
V gene: TRBV7-2
CDR3 protein: CASSPQGSGNTIYF

J gene: TRBJ2-5
clone size: NA
V gene: TRBV5-6
CDR3 protein: CASSLAGASQETQYF

J gene: TRBJ2-1
clone size: NA
V gene: TRBV15
CDR3 protein: CATRGTSGSDEQFF

J gene: TRBJ1-5
clone size: NA
V gene: TRBV27
CDR3 protein: CASSRGQPQHF

J gene: TRBJ1-1
clone size: NA
V gene: TRBV4-1
CDR3 protein: CASSQDQGGSAFF

J gene: TRBJ2-1
clone size: NA
V gene: TRBV5-6
CDR3 protein: CASSLAFAGGGYNEQFF

J gene: TRBJ2-1
clone size: few
V gene: TRBV7-9
CDR3 protein: CASSPRLAGAYNEQFF

J gene: TRBJ1-2
clone size: NA
V gene: TRBV7-2
CDR3 protein: CASSLAAPGTGANNYGYTF

J gene: TRBJ2-1
clone size: NA
V gene: TRBV5-4
CDR3 protein: CASSSQRSSYNEQFF

J gene: TRBJ2-7
clone size: few
V gene: TRBV6-5
CDR3 protein: CASSYGGTGGSYEQYF

J gene: TRBJ2-5
clone size: NA
V gene: TRBV4-1
CDR3 protein: CASSQSVQISSQYF

J gene: TRBJ1-3
clone size: few
V gene: TRBV6-1
CDR3 protein: CASSEVAGSGNTIYF

J gene: NA
clone size: NA
V gene: TRBV11-2
CDR3 protein: CASRKTGNSSYEQYF

J gene: TRBJ2-1
clone size: NA
V gene: TRBV7-2
CDR3 protein: CASSLYPSSEQFF

J gene: TRBJ2-1
clone size: NA
V gene: TRBV27
CDR3 protein: CASSPRGSSDEQFF

J gene: TRBJ1-2
clone size: few
V gene: TRBV5-4
CDR3 protein: CASRPLRGRLDGYTF

J gene: TRBJ2-1
clone size: few
V gene: TRBV5-6
CDR3 protein: CASSKLAGEQFF

J gene: TRBJ2-2
clone size: NA
V gene: TRBV5-1
CDR3 protein: CASSSRPAGTSGPESITGELFF

J gene: TRBJ2-5
clone size: NA
V gene: TRBV10-3
CDR3 protein: CAISESTVQETQYF

J gene: TRBJ2-1
clone size: NA
V gene: TRBV4-2
CDR3 protein: CASSQEDRANDEQFF